This record looks at one T cell receptor beta chain sequence and its context. TCRdb's copy holds only in-frame clones and misses some; the assay was immunoSEQ multiplex PCR. The sample consists of some 330,000 clones, approximately 89% of them appearing once. This entry belongs to a study of blood T cell repertoires in COVID-19. About the study: In each case, the material was cDNA or gDNA derived from T cells, B-cell-depleted T cells, or PBMCs.

Cohort 3 recovery required two negative PCRs, clearance, or symptom resolution. Trimming took 2 bases from V and 4 from J; bases not matched to a gene: 14. The CDR3 sequence is 17 residues long. In germline, CDR1 is SGHRS, CDR2 YFSETQ. The rearrangement joins TRBV5-1 to TRBJ1-1, with 7 bases matching TRBD1. What was sequenced was PBMCs or T cells enriched from blood (not recorded which). This receptor was taken from a man between 25 and 39 years old who had recovered from COVID-19. For the CDR3, the DNA is TGCGCCAGCAGCTTAAGCAGGGGGTGGACTACCTTCACTGAAGCTTTCTTT. It codes for CASSLSRGWTTFTEAFF.